This TCR beta chain was captured by sequencing in a study of OX40 agonist ivuxolimab in advanced cancers. Regarding the research as a whole: The costimulatory receptor OX40 (CD134) was targeted by ivuxolimab, a fully human IgG2 agonistic monoclonal antibody. Intravenous ivuxolimab was administered to patients every 2 weeks at six dose levels: 0.01, 0.1, 0.3, 1.5, 3 and 10 mg/kg. Of the roughly 50 dose-escalation patients, hepatocellular carcinoma was present in around 20, melanoma in around 15, renal cell carcinoma in 9 and head and neck cancer in 9. A male proportion of about 79% and a mean age of around 60 years, ranging from roughly 23 to 80, were recorded for the dose-escalation cohort. Patients were allowed to have had prior anti-PD-1, anti-PD-L1 or anti-CTLA-4 therapy, and approximately 40% of the dose-escalation patients had been treated with checkpoint inhibitors. Partial responses occurred in three dose-escalation patients, of whom one had hepatocellular carcinoma and two had cutaneous melanoma. Peripheral TCRbeta sequencing was intended to test whether TCR sequence diversity was altered and clonal T-cell expansion was caused by ivuxolimab. The monotherapy dose-escalation portion (N of about 57 patients) of the phase I ivuxolimab trial is reported in the paper.

This clone appeared a single time. No antigen is known for it. Nothing much larger sits one base from this clone, and base qualities are not available. Patients with a history of autoimmune disease or receiving systemic immunosuppression were excluded from the trial. Peripheral blood for TCR sequencing was drawn from every dose cohort at baseline, at cycle 4 day 1 and at cycle 7 day 1. Samples came from an open-label, multicenter, first-in-human phase I dose-escalation trial of ivuxolimab. Adults with locally advanced or metastatic melanoma, renal cell carcinoma, hepatocellular carcinoma or head and neck squamous cell carcinoma were enrolled in the trial. CD4+ and CD8+ T cells were sorted separately from peripheral blood before TCR sequencing. To sequence the TCRbeta CDR3 region, genomic DNA was isolated from the sorted cells. The immunoSEQ Assay was used to sequence the TCRbeta CDR3 regions. TCRdb's version of the immuneACCESS table is confined to in-frame rearrangements and falls short of the full clone set. An unresolved V gene accounts for under half of the shortfall where checked; the remainder is of unknown origin. The sample has around 80,000 clones on record, roughly nine tenths of them singletons. In total, the top ten clones hold about 0.2% of the sample.

Study-wide findings and limitations: In the 0.1-3.0 mg/kg groups, partial responders had among the lowest normalized peripheral clonal expansion, particularly in CD8+ T cells. The antigen specificity of the clonally expanded peripheral T cells was not determined. At doses from 0.1 to 3.0 mg/kg, clonal expansion was seen in both CD4+ and CD8+ blood T cells between baseline and week 6. After ivuxolimab, expanded clones were on average more numerous among CD8+ T cells than among CD4+ T cells. Low levels of normalized T-cell clonal expansion were also shown by some nonresponding patients.

The receptor was derived from an adult with an advanced solid tumor such as melanoma, head and neck, liver or kidney cancer. The material was CD4+ or CD8+ T cells sorted from blood, obtained in a trial of the OX40 agonist ivuxolimab.

The CDR3 reads CASTMWGQGHHEQYF. The sequenced DNA is TGTGCCAGCACCATGTGGGGACAGGGTCACCACGAGCAGTACTTC. The chain was built from TRBV27 and TRBJ2-7, with 9 central nucleotides matching TRBD1. From cysteine to phenylalanine, the CDR3 is 15 amino acids long. The DNA shown is the 45-base CDR3, in frame from base 1. At the junction V is shortened by 7 bases and J by 5 bases; bases outside the gene matches: 12. The germline V gene (reference sequence) specifies MNHEY as CDR1 and SMNVEV as CDR2.